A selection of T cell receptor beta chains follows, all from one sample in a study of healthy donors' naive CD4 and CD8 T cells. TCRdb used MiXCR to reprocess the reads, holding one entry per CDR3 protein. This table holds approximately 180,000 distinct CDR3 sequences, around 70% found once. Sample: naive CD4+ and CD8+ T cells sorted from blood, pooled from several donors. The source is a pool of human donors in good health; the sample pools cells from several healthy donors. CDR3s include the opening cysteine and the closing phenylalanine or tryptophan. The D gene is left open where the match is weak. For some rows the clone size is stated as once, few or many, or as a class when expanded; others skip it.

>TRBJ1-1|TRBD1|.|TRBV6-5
TGTGCCAGCAGCCTCGGGACAGGGGGCCTAAACACTGAAGCTTTCTTT
CASSLGTGGLNTEAFF
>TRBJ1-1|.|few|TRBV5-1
TGCGCCAGCAGCTTGGACAGACTGAACACTGAAGCTTTCTTT
CASSLDRLNTEAFF
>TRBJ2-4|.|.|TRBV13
TGTGCCAGCAGCTGGGACCAGCGGATAGCCAAAAACATTCAGTACTTC
CASSWDQRIAKNIQYF
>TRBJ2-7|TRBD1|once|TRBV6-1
TGTGCCAGCAGCGAACAGGGGGCCCGATACGAGCAGTACTTC
CASSEQGARYEQYF
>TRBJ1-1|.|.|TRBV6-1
TGTGCCAGCAGTAGGGGTGAAGCTTTCTTT
CASSRGEAFF
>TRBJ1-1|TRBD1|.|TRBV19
TGTGCCAGTAGAATCGACAGGGGAGGAACTGAAGCTTTCTTT
CASRIDRGGTEAFF
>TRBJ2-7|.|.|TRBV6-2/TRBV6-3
TGTGCCAGCAGTTACGGGACACGAGGATACGAGCAGTACTTC
CASSYGTRGYEQYF
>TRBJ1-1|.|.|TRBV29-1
TGCAGCGTTGACCGGTTCAGGGATACGAACACTGAAGCTTTCTTT
CSVDRFRDTNTEAFF
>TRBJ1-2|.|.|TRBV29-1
TGCAGCGTTCCCGGGGGCAGTCTGGGGTATGGCTACACCTTC
CSVPGGSLGYGYTF
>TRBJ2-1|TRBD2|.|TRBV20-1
TGCAGTGCTAGGAAGCGGGAGGGCCGAAATGAGCAGTTCTTC
CSARKREGRNEQFF
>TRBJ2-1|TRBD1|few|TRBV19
TGTGCCAGTAACAATATCATCGGCAGGGGGCCTTACAATGAGCAGTTCTTC
CASNNIIGRGPYNEQFF
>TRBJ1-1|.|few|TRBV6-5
TGTGCCAGCAGTTACTCCGGGTATTCTGAAGCTTTCTTT
CASSYSGYSEAFF
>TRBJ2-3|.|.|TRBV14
TGTGCCAGCAGCCCTCGACGGCCTACCTTCCAAGATACGCAGTATTTT
CASSPRRPTFQDTQYF
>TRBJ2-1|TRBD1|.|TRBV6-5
TGTGCCAGCAGTTACTCGACAGGGGGCCCCTACAATGAGCAGTTCTTC
CASSYSTGGPYNEQFF
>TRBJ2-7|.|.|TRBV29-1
TGCAGCGTTGTACCTTACAGCGGCTACGAGCAGTACTTC
CSVVPYSGYEQYF
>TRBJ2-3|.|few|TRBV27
TGTGCCAGCAGCTTTTCTAGCCGCCATCCGCAGTATTTT
CASSFSSRHPQYF
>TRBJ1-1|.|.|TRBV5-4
TGTGCCAGCAGCCCGGAGCCCGGTGGGATGAACACTGAAGCTTTCTTT
CASSPEPGGMNTEAFF
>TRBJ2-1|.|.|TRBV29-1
TGCAGCGTTAGACAGGCGAGCTCCTACAATGAGCAGTTCTTC
CSVRQASSYNEQFF
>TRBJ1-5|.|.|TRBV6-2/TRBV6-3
TGTGCCAGCAGTTACTCGAGTACCAGGGGCGGTCAGCCCCAGCATTTT
CASSYSSTRGGQPQHF
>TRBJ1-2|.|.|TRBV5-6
TGTGCCAGCAGCTTGGGGACGGCGGGTGGCTACACCTTC
CASSLGTAGGYTF
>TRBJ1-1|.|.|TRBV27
TGTGCCAGCAGTTCATCCGGGATGAACACTGGAGCTTTCTTT
CASSSSGMNTGAFF
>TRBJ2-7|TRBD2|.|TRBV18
TGTGCCAGCTCACAGCTAGCGGGAGGGACCTACGAGCAGTACTTC
CASSQLAGGTYEQYF
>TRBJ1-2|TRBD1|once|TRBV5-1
TGCGCCAGCAGCTTGGGCGGACAGGATGGCTACACCTTC
CASSLGGQDGYTF
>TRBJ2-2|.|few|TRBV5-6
TGTGCCAGCAGCTTGTCTTCTGGGGAGCTGTTTTTT
CASSLSSGELFF
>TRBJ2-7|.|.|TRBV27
TGTGCCAGCAGTTTGACGGCCTCCTACGAGCAGTACTTC
CASSLTASYEQYF
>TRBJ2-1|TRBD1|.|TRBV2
TGTGCCATACAGGGGGCTGAGGATGAGCAGTTCTTC
CAIQGAEDEQFF
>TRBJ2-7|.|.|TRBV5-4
TGTGCCAGCAGCGCAGACAGAGGGTATCACGAGCAGTACTTC
CASSADRGYHEQYF
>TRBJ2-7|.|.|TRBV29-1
TGCAGCATTGAAGTACTCTACGAGCAGTACTTC
CSIEVLYEQYF